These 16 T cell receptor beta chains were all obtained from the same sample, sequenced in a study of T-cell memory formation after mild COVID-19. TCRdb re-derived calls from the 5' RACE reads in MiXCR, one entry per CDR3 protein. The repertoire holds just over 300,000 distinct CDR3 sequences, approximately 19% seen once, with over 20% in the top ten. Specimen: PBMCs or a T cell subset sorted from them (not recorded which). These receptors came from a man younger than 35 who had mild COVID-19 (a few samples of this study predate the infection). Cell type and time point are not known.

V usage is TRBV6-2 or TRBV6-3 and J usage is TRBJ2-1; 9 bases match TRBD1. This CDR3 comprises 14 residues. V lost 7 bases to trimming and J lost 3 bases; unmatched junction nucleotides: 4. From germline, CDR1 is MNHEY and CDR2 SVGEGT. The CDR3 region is CASTGQGHYNEQFF. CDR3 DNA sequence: TGTGCCAGCACCGGACAGGGGCACTACAATGAGCAGTTCTTC.

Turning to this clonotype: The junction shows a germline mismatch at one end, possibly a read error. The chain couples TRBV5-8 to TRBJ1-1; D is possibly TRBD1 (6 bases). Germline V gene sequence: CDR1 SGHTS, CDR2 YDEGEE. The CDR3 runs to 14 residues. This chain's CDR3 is CASSLQGRDTEALF. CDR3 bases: TGTGCCAGCAGCTTGCAGGGGCGGGACACTGAAGCTTTATTT.

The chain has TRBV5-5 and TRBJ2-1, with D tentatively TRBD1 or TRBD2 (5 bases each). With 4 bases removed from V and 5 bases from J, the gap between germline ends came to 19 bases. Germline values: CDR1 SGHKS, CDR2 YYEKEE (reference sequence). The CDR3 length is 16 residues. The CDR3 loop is CASSPPWGTTNNEQFF. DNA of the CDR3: TGTGCCAGCAGCCCTCCTTGGGGGACCACTAACAATGAGCAGTTCTTC.

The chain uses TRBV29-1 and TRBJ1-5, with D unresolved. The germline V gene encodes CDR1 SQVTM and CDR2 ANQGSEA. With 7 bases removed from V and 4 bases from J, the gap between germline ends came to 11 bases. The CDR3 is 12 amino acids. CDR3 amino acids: CSAGDGNQPQHF. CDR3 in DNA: TGCAGCGCTGGAGACGGAAATCAGCCCCAGCATTTT.

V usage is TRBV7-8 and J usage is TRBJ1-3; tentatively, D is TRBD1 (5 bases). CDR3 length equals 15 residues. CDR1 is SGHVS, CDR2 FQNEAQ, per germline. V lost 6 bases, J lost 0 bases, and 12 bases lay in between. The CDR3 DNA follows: TGTGCCAGCAGTTCCCATGGGGGCTCTGGAAACACCATATATTTT. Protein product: CASSSHGGSGNTIYF.

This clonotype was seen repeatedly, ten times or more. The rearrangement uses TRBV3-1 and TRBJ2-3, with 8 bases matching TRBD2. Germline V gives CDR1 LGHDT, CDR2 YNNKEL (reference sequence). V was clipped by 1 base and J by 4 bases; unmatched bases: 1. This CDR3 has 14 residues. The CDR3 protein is CASSQGRGADTQYF. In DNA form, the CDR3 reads TGTGCCAGCAGCCAAGGGCGGGGGGCAGATACGCAGTATTTT.

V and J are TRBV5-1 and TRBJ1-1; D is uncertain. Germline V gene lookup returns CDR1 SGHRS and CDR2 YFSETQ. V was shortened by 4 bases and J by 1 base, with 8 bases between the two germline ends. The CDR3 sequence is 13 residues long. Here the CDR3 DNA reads TGCGCCAGCAGCCCCCGAAGGAACACTGAAGCTTTCTTT. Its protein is CASSPRRNTEAFF.

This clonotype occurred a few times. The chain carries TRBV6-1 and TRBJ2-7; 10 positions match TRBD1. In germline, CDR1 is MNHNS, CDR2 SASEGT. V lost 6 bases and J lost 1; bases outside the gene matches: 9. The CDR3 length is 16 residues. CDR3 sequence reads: CASSHHRDRGSYEQYF. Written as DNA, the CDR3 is TGTGCCAGCAGCCACCACCGGGACAGGGGTTCCTACGAGCAGTACTTC.

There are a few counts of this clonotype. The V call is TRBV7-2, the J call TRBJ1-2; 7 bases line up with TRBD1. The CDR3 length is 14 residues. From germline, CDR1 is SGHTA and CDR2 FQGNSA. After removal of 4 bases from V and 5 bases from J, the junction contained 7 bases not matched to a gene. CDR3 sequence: CASSSPTGLYGYTF. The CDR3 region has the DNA TGTGCCAGCAGCTCACCGACAGGGCTTTATGGCTACACCTTC. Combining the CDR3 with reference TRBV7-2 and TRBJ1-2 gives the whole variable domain GAGVSQSPSNKVTEKGKDVELRCDPISGHTALYWYRQSLGQGLEFLIYFQGNSAPDKSGLPSDRFSAERTGGSVSTLTIQRTQQEDSAVYLCASSSPTGLYGYTFGSGTRLTVV.

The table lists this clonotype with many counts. The CDR3 sequence: CASSSLGGAGDTQYF. CDR3 coding DNA: TGTGCCAGCAGCTCTCTCGGGGGGGCCGGAGATACGCAGTATTTT. The chain joins TRBV11-2 to TRBJ2-3; TRBD2 matches at 8 bases. The ends lost 4 bases at V and 5 bases at J; junction bases unmatched: 8. The germline CDR1 and CDR2 sequences are SGHAT and FQNNGV. The CDR3 runs to 15 residues.

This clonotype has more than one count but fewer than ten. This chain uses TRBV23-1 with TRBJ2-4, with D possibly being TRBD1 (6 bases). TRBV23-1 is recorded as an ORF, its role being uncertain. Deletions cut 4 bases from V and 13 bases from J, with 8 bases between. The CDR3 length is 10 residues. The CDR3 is CASSLGQQYF. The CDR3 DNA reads TGCGCCAGCAGTCTCGGACAGCAGTACTTC.

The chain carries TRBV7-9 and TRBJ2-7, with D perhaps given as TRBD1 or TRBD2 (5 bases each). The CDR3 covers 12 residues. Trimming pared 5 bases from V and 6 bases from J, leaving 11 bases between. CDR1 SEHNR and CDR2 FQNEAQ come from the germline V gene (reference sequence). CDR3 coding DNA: TGTGCCAGCAGCCTCGGGACCGGCGAGCAGTACGTC. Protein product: CASSLGTGEQYV.

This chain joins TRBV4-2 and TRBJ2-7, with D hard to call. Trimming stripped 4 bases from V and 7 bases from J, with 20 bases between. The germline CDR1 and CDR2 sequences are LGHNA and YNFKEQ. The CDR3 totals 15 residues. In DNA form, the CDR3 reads TGTGCCAGCAGCCCGATGAGACTGGACCTGGGGGAGCAGTACTTC. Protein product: CASSPMRLDLGEQYF.

The CDR3 sequence is CASSPDMGKNQPQHF. The CDR3 DNA is TGTGCCAGCAGCCCGGACATGGGAAAGAATCAGCCCCAGCATTTT. V usage is TRBV7-2 and J usage is TRBJ1-5, with D maybe TRBD1 (5 bases). CDR1 SGHTA and CDR2 FQGNSA come from the germline V gene. The CDR3 contains 15 residues. V was clipped by 5 bases and J by 4 bases, with 15 bases between them.

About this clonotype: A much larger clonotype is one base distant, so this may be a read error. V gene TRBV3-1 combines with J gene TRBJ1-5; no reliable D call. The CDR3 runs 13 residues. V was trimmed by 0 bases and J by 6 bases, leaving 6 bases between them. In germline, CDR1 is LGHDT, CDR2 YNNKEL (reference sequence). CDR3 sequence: CASSQDNGQPQHF. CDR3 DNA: TGTGCCAGCAGCCAAGATAACGGTCAGCCCCAGCATTTT. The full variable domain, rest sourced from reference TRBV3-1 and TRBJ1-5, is DTAVSQTPKYLVTQMGNDKSIKCEQNLGHDTMYWYKQDSKKFLKIMFSYNNKELIINETVPNRFSPKSPDKAHLNLHINSLELGDSAVYFCASSQDNGQPQHFGDGTRLSIL.

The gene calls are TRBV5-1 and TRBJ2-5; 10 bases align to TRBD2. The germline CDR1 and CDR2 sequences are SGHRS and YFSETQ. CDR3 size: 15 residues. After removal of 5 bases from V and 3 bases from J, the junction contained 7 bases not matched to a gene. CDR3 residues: CASSLAGGQEETQYF. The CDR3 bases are TGCGCCAGCAGTTTAGCGGGGGGCCAAGAAGAGACCCAGTACTTC.